The 15 T cell receptor beta chains reported below all come from one sample, sequenced in a study of blood T cells in healthy people across ages. A J-beta primer mix and a sample-barcoded 5' primer were used in a second PCR of roughly 6 to 11 cycles. TCRdb analysed the 5' RACE reads with MiXCR anew, one entry per CDR3 protein. The table includes 710,000 or so distinct CDR3 sequences, about 32% detected once. Sequenced input: blood. All receptors derive from a woman aged 80 or over in good health.

The table lists this clonotype with a few counts. The chain joins TRBV14 to TRBJ2-7, with a tentative D call TRBD2 (6 bases). The CDR3 extends over 16 amino acids. Germline lookup yields CDR1 SGHDN and CDR2 FVKESK. With 4 bases removed from V and 2 bases from J, the gap between germline ends came to 18 bases. CDR3 DNA sequence: TGTGCCAGCAGCCGGGAGACGGGACTGGGAGCCTACGAGCAGTACTTC. Protein sequence: CASSRETGLGAYEQYF. Drawing the rest from reference TRBV14 and TRBJ2-7, the complete variable domain is EAGVTQFPSHSVIEKGQTVTLRCDPISGHDNLYWYRRVMGKEIKFLLHFVKESKQDESGMPNNRFLAERTGGTYSTLKVQPAELEDSGVYFCASSRETGLGAYEQYFGPGTRLTVT.

The sample holds many counts of this clonotype. This could be a read error, since a much larger clone is one nucleotide away. The V call is TRBV7-3, the J call TRBJ2-1; 11 nucleotides agree with TRBD2. There are 14 residues in the CDR3. Germline CDR1 is SGHTA and CDR2 is FQGTGA. With 5 bases clipped from V and 9 bases from J, the junction kept 6 bases outside the gene matches. The CDR3 spells CASSLSGGGGEQFF. The DNA of the CDR3 is TGTGCCAGCAGCCTTAGCGGGGGGGGTGGTGAGCAGTTCTTC.

V is TRBV29-1 and J is TRBJ2-5; 9 positions match TRBD1. The CDR3 has 12 amino acids. V lost 8 bases to trimming and J lost 5 bases; unmatched junction nucleotides: 6. Germline V gene sequence: CDR1 SQVTM, CDR2 ANQGSEA. CDR3 nucleotides: TGCAGCCAACAGGGGGCGGAGGAGACCCAGTACTTC. Its translation: CSQQGAEETQYF.

This clonotype was seen repeatedly, ten times or more. V and J are TRBV3-1 and TRBJ2-7, with D maybe TRBD1 (6 bases). Trimming cost V 4 bases and J 4 bases, with 17 bases left between them. CDR3 size: 15 residues. Germline CDR1 LGHDT, CDR2 YNNKEL (reference sequence). CDR3: CASSPQGSRLYEQYF. CDR3 in DNA: TGTGCCAGCAGCCCCCAGGGGAGCAGGCTTTACGAGCAGTACTTC.

The chain uses TRBV12-3 or TRBV12-4 and TRBJ1-1; D not certain. CDR3 length: 11 amino acids. Trimming took off 5 bases at V and 6 bases at J, with 7 bases between the two ends. In DNA, the CDR3 is TGTGCCAGCAGTGCTCTCGCTGAAGCTTTCTTT. Its translation: CASSALAEAFF.

In regard to this clonotype: With a much larger clone just one base away, this may be a read error. This rearrangement joins TRBV11-1 to TRBJ2-5; the D is unclear. V was shortened by 2 bases and J by 11 bases, with 15 bases between the two germline ends. There are 13 residues in the CDR3. The germline CDR1 and CDR2 sequences are SGHAT and FQDESV (reference sequence). The CDR3 DNA is TGTGCCAGCAGCTTAAGGACGTACAATGAGCAGTACTTC. Translating it yields CASSLRTYNEQYF.

This clonotype was seen many times. The V and J genes are TRBV5-1 and TRBJ2-3; a possible D gene is TRBD1 (5 bases). Trimming removed 6 bases at V and 3 bases at J, with 8 bases between. The length of the CDR3 is 12 residues. Per germline, CDR1 SGHRS and CDR2 YFSETQ. CDR3 in DNA: TGCGCCAGCATAGGGGCTACAGATACGCAGTATTTT. As protein: CASIGATDTQYF.

This sequence joins TRBV6-1 and TRBJ2-3; tentatively, D is TRBD2 (6 bases). The V end lost 3 bases, the J end lost 1 base, and 11 bases lay between the germline ends. The germline gives CDR1 MNHNS, CDR2 SASEGT. This CDR3 is built from 15 residues. Here the CDR3 reads CASSDYAGRTDTQYF. As DNA, the CDR3 is TGTGCCAGCAGTGACTATGCGGGGCGCACAGATACGCAGTATTTT.

Comment on this clonotype: A much larger clonotype is one base distant, so this may be a read error. CDR3 sequence (DNA): TGCAGTACTAATCCCGGACAGTTTAACACTGAAGCTTTCTTT. This codes for CSTNPGQFNTEAFF. The rearrangement uses TRBV20-1 and TRBJ1-1, with a weak D call TRBD1 (6 bases). V lost 8 bases, J lost 2 bases, and 18 bases lay in between. This CDR3 has 14 amino acids. CDR1 and CDR2 from the germline V gene are DFQATT and SNEGSKA (reference sequence).

This sequence joins TRBV20-1 and TRBJ2-3; the match to TRBD2 covers 11 bases. This CDR3 has 14 amino acids. Germline V CDR1 and CDR2: DFQATT, SNEGSKA (reference sequence). With 4 bases clipped from V and 2 bases from J, the junction kept 2 bases outside the gene matches. CDR3 bases: TGCAGTGCTACTAGCGGGAGGTTCACAGATACGCAGTATTTT. Protein product: CSATSGRFTDTQYF.

This clonotype was detected a few times. This may arise from a read error, as a much more abundant clone is one base away. V is TRBV20-1 and J is TRBJ2-3, with 7 bases aligning to TRBD2. With 4 bases clipped from V and 3 bases from J, the junction kept 10 bases outside the gene matches. CDR1 is DFQATT, CDR2 SNEGSKA, per germline (reference sequence). The CDR3 consists of 15 residues. For the CDR3, the DNA is TGCAGTGCTATAGGCTGGACGGGGGGAACAGATACGCAGTATTTT. This encodes CSAIGWTGGTDTQYF.

V gene TRBV28 combines with J gene TRBJ1-5; D not certain. CDR1 and CDR2 (germline): MDHEN, SYDVKM. This CDR3 region has 14 residues. V lost 3 bases and J lost 2, with 8 bases in between. CDR3: CASSLWEGNQPQHF. The CDR3 coding sequence is TGTGCCAGCAGTTTGTGGGAGGGCAATCAGCCCCAGCATTTT.

This clonotype showed up many times. This chain links TRBV28 with TRBJ2-4, with a weak D call TRBD2 (6 bases). The V end was cut by 7 bases, the J end by 0 bases, with 13 bases between. Germline loops: CDR1 MDHEN, CDR2 SYDVKM. The CDR3 has 15 residues. The CDR3 nucleotides are TGTGCCAGCACCCTGGGGGGACTAGCCAAAAACATTCAGTACTTC. Residues: CASTLGGLAKNIQYF.

The rearrangement links TRBV29-1 to TRBJ2-7, with D maybe TRBD1 (6 bases). V gave up 0 bases and J gave up 4 bases, with 19 bases separating them. Germline assignment: CDR1 SQVTM and CDR2 ANQGSEA. The CDR3 length is 16 residues. The CDR3 protein is CSVEDSLTTDRYEQYF. The DNA of the CDR3 is TGCAGCGTTGAAGATAGTTTGACCACTGACAGGTACGAGCAGTACTTC.

This clonotype was seen at least ten times. V is TRBV6-5 and J is TRBJ1-1, with D uncertain. This CDR3 is built from 14 residues. Per the germline V gene, CDR1 is MNHEY and CDR2 is SVGAGI. V dropped 0 bases and J dropped 6 bases, with 11 bases sitting between them. CDR3 sequence (DNA): TGTGCCAGCAGTTACTCGAGACCAGGCGCTGAAGCTTTCTTT. Protein product: CASSYSRPGAEAFF.